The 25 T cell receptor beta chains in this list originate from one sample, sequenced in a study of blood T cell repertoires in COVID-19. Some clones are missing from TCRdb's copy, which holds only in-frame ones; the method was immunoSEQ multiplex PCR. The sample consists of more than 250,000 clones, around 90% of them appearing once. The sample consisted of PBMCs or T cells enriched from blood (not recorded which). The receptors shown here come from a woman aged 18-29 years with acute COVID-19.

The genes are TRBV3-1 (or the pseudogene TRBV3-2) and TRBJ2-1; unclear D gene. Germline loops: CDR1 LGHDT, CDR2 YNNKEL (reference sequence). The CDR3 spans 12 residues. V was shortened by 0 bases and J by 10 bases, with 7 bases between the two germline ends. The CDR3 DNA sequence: TGTGCCAGCAGCCAAGATCTGTCGGAGCAGTTCTTC. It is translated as CASSQDLSEQFF.

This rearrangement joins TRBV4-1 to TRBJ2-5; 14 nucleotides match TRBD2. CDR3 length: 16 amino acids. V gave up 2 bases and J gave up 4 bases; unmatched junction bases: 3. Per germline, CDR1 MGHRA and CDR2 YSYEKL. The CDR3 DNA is TGCGCCAGCAGCCAAAGACTAGCGGGAGGGATAGAGACCCAGTACTTC. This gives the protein CASSQRLAGGIETQYF.

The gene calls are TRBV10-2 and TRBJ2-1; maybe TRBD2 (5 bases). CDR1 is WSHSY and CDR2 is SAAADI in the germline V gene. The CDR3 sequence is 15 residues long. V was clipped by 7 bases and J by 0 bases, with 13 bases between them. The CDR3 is CASTRGRSSYNEQFF. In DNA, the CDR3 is TGCGCCAGCACCCGGGGTCGGAGCTCCTACAATGAGCAGTTCTTC.

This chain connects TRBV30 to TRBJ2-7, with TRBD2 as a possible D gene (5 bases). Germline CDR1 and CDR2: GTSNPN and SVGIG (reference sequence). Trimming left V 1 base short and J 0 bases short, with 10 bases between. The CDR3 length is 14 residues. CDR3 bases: TGTGCCTGGAGTGGCGCGGGCTTCTCCTACGAGCAGTACTTC. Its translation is CAWSGAGFSYEQYF.

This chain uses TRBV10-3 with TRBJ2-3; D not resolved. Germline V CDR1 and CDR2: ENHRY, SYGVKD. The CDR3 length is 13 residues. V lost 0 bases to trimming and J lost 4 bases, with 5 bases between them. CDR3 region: CAISESQADTQYF. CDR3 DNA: TGTGCCATCAGTGAGTCCCAGGCAGATACGCAGTATTTT.

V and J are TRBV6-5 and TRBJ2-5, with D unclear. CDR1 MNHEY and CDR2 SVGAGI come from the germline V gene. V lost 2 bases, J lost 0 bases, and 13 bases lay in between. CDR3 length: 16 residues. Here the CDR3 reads CASSYHRTEYQETQYF. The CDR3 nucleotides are TGTGCCAGCAGTTACCACCGAACAGAGTACCAAGAGACCCAGTACTTC.

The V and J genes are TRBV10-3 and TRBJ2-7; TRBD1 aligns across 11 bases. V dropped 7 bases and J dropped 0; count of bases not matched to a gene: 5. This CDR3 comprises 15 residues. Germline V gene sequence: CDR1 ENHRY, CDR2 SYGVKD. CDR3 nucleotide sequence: TGTGCCATCAACGTCGGACAGGGGGCCTCCTACGAGCAGTACTTC. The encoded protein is CAINVGQGASYEQYF.

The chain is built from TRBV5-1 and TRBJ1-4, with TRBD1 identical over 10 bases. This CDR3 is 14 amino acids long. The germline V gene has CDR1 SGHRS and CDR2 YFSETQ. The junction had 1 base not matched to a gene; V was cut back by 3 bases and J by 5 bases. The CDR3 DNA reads TGCGCCAGCAGCTGGACAGGGGGGAATGAAAAACTGTTTTTT. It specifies CASSWTGGNEKLFF.

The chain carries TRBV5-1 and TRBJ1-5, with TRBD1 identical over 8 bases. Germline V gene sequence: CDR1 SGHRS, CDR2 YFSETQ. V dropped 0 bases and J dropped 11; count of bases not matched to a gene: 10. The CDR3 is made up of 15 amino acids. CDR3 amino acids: CASSLDGQGAAAQHF. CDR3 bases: TGCGCCAGCAGCTTGGACGGACAGGGTGCCGCAGCCCAGCATTTT.

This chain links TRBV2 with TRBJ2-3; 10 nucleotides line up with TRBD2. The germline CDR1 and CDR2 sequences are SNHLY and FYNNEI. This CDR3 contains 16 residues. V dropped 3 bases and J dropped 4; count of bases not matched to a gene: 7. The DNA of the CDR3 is TGTGCCAGCAGTGATTACGGACTAGCGGCGCCAGATACGCAGTATTTT. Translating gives CASSDYGLAAPDTQYF.

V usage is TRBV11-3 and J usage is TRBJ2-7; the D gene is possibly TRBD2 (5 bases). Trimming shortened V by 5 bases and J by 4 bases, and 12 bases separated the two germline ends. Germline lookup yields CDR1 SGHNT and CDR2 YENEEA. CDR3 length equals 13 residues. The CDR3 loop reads CASSAGPLYEQYF. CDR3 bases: TGTGCCAGCAGCGCGGGTCCTCTTTACGAGCAGTACTTC.

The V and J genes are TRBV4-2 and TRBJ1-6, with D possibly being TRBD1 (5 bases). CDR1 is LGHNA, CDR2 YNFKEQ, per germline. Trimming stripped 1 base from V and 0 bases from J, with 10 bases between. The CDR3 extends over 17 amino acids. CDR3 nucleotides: TGTGCCAGCAGCCAAGGGGGGGTTGGCTCCTATAATTCACCCCTCCACTTT. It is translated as CASSQGGVGSYNSPLHF.

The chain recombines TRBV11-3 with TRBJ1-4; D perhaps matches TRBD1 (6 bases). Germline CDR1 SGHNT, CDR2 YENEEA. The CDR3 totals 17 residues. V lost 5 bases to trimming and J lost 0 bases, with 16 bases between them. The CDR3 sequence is CASSLRGGGATNEKLFF. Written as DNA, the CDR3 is TGTGCCAGCAGCCTCCGCGGGGGCGGCGCAACTAATGAAAAACTGTTTTTT.

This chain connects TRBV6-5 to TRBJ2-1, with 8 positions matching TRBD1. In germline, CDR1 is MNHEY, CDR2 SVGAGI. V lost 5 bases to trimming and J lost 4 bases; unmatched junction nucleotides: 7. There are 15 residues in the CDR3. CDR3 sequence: CASSPGGTGYNEQFF. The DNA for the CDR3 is TGTGCCAGCAGTCCGGGCGGGACAGGTTACAATGAGCAGTTCTTC.

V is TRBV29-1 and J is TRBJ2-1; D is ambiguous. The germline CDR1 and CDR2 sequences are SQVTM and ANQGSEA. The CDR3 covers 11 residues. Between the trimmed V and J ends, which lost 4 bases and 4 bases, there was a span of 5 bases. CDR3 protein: CSVVTYNEQFF. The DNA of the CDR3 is TGCAGCGTTGTGACTTACAATGAGCAGTTCTTC.

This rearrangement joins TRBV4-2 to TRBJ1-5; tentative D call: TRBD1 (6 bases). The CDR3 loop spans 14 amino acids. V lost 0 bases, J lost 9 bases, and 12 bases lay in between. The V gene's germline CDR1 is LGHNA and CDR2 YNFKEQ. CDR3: CASSQETGPPPQHF. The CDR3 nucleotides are TGTGCCAGCAGCCAAGAGACAGGCCCGCCGCCCCAGCATTTT.

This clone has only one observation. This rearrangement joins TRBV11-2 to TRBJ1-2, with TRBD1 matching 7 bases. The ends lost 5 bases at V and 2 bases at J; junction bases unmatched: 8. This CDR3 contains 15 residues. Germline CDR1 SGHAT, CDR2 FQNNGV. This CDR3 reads CASSLRTGINYGYTF. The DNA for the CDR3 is TGTGCCAGCAGCCTGAGGACAGGAATCAACTATGGCTACACCTTC. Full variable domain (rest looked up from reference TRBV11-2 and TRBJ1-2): EAGVAQSPRYKIIEKRQSVAFWCNPISGHATLYWYQQILGQGPKLLIQFQNNGVVDDSQLPKDRFSAERLKGVDSTLKIQPAKLEDSAVYLCASSLRTGINYGYTFGSGTRLTVV.

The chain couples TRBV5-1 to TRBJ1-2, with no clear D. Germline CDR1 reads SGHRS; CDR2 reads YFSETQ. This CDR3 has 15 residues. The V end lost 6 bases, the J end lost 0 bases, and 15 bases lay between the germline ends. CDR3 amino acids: CASTAGIGANYGYTF. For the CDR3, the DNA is TGCGCCAGCACGGCGGGTATCGGAGCTAACTATGGCTACACCTTC.

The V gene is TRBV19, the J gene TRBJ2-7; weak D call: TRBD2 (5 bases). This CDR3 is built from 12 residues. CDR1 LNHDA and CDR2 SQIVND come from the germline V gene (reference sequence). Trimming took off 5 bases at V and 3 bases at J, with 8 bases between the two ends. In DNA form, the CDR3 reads TGTGCCAGTAGTGAACTAGGCTACGAGCAGTACTTC. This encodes CASSELGYEQYF.

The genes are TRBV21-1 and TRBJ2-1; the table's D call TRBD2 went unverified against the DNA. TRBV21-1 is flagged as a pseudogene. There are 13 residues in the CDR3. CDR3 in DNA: TGTGCCAGCAGCAAAGAGGGAGGGGATGAGCAGTTCTTC. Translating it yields CASSKEGGDEQFF.

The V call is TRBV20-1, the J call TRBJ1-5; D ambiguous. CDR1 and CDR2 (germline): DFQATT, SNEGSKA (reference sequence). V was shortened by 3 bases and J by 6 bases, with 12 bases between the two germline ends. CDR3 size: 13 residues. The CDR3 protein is CSASNPSGQPQHF. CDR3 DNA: TGCAGTGCTAGTAACCCCTCGGGTCAGCCCCAGCATTTT.

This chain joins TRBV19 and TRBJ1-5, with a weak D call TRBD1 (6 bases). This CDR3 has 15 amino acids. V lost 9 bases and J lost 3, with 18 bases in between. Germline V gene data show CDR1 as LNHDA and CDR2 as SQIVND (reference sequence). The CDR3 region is CASQERRGPNQPQHF. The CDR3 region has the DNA TGTGCCAGCCAAGAACGCAGGGGACCCAATCAGCCCCAGCATTTT.

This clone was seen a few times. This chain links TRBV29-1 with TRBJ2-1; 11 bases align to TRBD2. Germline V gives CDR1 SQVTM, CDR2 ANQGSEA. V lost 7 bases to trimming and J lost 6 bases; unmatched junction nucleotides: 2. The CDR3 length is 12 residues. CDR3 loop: CSAGTSGNEQFF. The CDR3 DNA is TGCAGCGCCGGGACTAGCGGCAATGAGCAGTTCTTC.

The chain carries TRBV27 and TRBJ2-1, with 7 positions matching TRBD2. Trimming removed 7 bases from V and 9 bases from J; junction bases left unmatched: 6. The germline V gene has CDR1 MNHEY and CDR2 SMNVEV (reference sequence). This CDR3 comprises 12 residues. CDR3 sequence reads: CASKGLVGEQFF. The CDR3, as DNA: TGTGCCAGCAAAGGACTAGTAGGTGAGCAGTTCTTC.

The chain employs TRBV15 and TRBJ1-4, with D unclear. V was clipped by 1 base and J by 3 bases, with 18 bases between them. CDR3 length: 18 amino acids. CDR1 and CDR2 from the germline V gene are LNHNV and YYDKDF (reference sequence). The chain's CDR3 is CATSRGQRYHAANEKLFF. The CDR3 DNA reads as TGTGCCACCAGCAGAGGGCAAAGATACCATGCAGCTAATGAAAAACTGTTTTTT.